This T cell receptor (beta chain) was retrieved from a study of CD8+ T cells in alopecia areata. Details on this clone: What it binds is not known.

Described treatment: oral pan-JAK inhibitor, 5-10 mg twice daily. Samples from alopecia areata patients were lesional scalp punch biopsies and peripheral blood. Overall study findings and caveats: Higher clonality and more expanded CD8+ clones appeared in lesional than normal scalp. The study found that many expanded lesional clones persisted in scalp and blood during tofacitinib.

There are 11 residues in the CDR3. With 5 bases clipped from V and 13 bases from J, the junction kept 10 bases outside the gene matches. Germline V gene data show CDR1 as GTSNPN and CDR2 as SVGIG (reference sequence). As the sequencing template, cDNA was produced by extracting RNA and reverse transcribing it. The protocol was immunoSEQ multiplex PCR, while the TCRdb copy is restricted to in-frame clones and leaves out a portion. The table has over 150,000 clones, roughly three fifths seen once. This TCR was recovered from a human donor with alopecia areata. The rearrangement links TRBV30 to TRBJ1-2, with TRBD1 identical over 7 bases. The sample was CD4+ T cells sorted from blood, taken at week 4, from a patient treated with tofacitinib. DNA for the CDR3: TGTGCCTGGGGAAGCCGCGGGGACAGCACCTTC. This sequence encodes CAWGSRGDSTF. The full variable domain, its missing parts supplied by reference TRBV30 and TRBJ1-2, is SQTIHQWPATLVQPVGSPLSLECTVEGTSNPNLYWYRQAAGRGLQLLFYSVGIGQISSEVPQNLSASRPQDRQFILSSKKLLLSDSGFYLCAWGSRGDSTFGSGTRLTVV.